The clone carrying this T cell receptor beta chain was observed a handful of times. The antigen remains unidentified. Sequenced material consisted of expressed TCRB transcripts (all of the isolated RNA was reverse transcribed). The table came from immunoSEQ multiplex PCR; TCRdb's copy has only in-frame clones and leaves some out. Found here are fewer than 300,000 clones, approximately 11% of them singletons; the top ten hold more than 0.015%. The data belong to a study of beta chain features in type 1 diabetes. Study-level findings and limits: A moderate, significant TCRB CDR3 shortening appeared in type 1 diabetes across four CD4+ subsets.

Trimming pared 2 bases from V and 1 base from J, leaving 8 bases between. This CDR3 has 14 residues. CDR1 and CDR2 from the germline V gene are MNHEY and SMNVEV (reference sequence). The sample taken for sequencing was naive CD4+ T cells from blood. This clonotype was sampled from a man aged 25-40 years with type 1 diabetes. The V gene is TRBV27, the J gene TRBJ2-5, with D possibly matching TRBD1 (5 bases). For the CDR3, the DNA is TGTGCCAGCAGTTTACAGGGCACCCAAGAGACCCAGTACTTC. This sequence encodes CASSLQGTQETQYF.